These 21 T cell receptor beta chains were sequenced from one sample in a study of naive CD8 T cells in extremely preterm neonates. TCRdb's table, derived via immunoSEQ multiplex PCR, lists solely in-frame clones and lacks some. This sample yields several thousand clones, of which about 98% are seen a single time; 1.2% belongs to the top ten. Input material: naive CD8+ T cells from blood. The receptors originated from a human donor in good health.

This chain uses TRBV2 with TRBJ2-3; tentatively, D is TRBD2 (6 bases). CDR3 length: 14 amino acids. Germline V CDR1 and CDR2: SNHLY, FYNNEI. V shed 6 bases and J shed 7 bases, with 17 bases lying between them. Here the CDR3 reads CASSPSESWNTQYF. The CDR3 nucleotides read TGTGCCAGCAGCCCTAGCGAGAGTTGGAATACGCAGTATTTT.

This chain links TRBV2 with TRBJ2-7, with TRBD1 matching over 7 bases. The CDR3 sequence is 12 residues long. From germline, CDR1 is SNHLY and CDR2 FYNNEI. J gave up 4 bases and V 6 bases, and 3 bases lay outside the gene matches. The CDR3 loop is CASRSTGYEQYF. The CDR3 region has the DNA TGTGCCAGCAGGTCGACAGGGTACGAGCAGTACTTC.

The chain is built from TRBV7-6 and TRBJ2-7; tentatively, D is TRBD2 (6 bases). The V gene's germline CDR1 is SGHVS and CDR2 FNYEAQ. The CDR3 has 15 amino acids. Trimming removed 0 bases from V and 5 bases from J, with 14 bases in between. The chain's CDR3 is CASSLAGTGPHEQYF. CDR3 coding DNA: TGTGCCAGCAGCTTAGCTGGGACTGGCCCCCACGAGCAGTACTTC.

V and J are TRBV4-1 and TRBJ2-7; 9 nucleotides line up with TRBD2. This CDR3 has 18 residues. Germline-derived CDR1 and CDR2 are MGHRA and YSYEKL. Unmatched junction bases numbered 10, after V lost 0 bases and J lost 1 base. The CDR3 coding sequence is TGCGCCAGCAGCCAAGAACCTTCTCTAAGCGGGAGGTCCTACGAGCAGTACTTC. As protein: CASSQEPSLSGRSYEQYF.

The genes are TRBV7-9 and TRBJ1-6, with D tentatively TRBD1 (6 bases). Looked up from germline, CDR1 is SEHNR and CDR2 is FQNEAQ (reference sequence). The length of the CDR3 is 13 residues. V lost 1 base to trimming and J lost 9 bases, with 7 bases between them. The CDR3, as DNA: TGTGCCAGCAGCTTAGACAGGGCTTCACCCCTCCACTTT. Translation gives CASSLDRASPLHF.

The V gene is TRBV6-6, the J gene TRBJ2-7, with D possibly matching TRBD1 (7 bases). V was trimmed by 2 bases and J by 4 bases, leaving 15 bases between them. The CDR3 is 15 residues long. Per germline, CDR1 MNHNY and CDR2 SVGAGI (reference sequence). The CDR3 here is CASSYSAGQLYEQYF. DNA for the CDR3: TGTGCCAGCAGTTACAGTGCGGGACAGTTATACGAGCAGTACTTC.

The genes are TRBV28 and TRBJ2-7, with 9 bases aligning to TRBD1. V dropped 4 bases and J dropped 5; count of bases not matched to a gene: 6. CDR1 and CDR2 (germline): MDHEN, SYDVKM. The CDR3 has 14 residues. This CDR3 is CASSWDRETNEQYF. Written as DNA, the CDR3 is TGTGCCAGCAGTTGGGACAGGGAGACGAACGAGCAGTACTTC.

V usage is TRBV7-9 and J usage is TRBJ2-2; 8 nucleotides align to TRBD2. CDR3 length equals 15 residues. Per the germline V gene, CDR1 is SEHNR and CDR2 is FQNEAQ (reference sequence). J was trimmed by 6 bases and V by 0 bases; bases with no gene match: 3. The DNA for the CDR3 is TGTGCCAGCAGCTTAGCTAGCGGGACGTCCGGGGAGCTGTTTTTT. Translating gives CASSLASGTSGELFF.

The rearrangement links TRBV27 to TRBJ1-1, with TRBD1 matching 10 bases. The V and J ends lost 4 bases and 3 bases, in that order; junction bases with no gene match: 2. Germline loops: CDR1 MNHEY, CDR2 SMNVEV (reference sequence). This CDR3 has 14 amino acids. The CDR3 loop is CASSSDRGHTEAFF. In DNA form, the CDR3 reads TGTGCCAGCAGTTCCGACAGGGGGCACACTGAAGCTTTCTTT.

This rearrangement joins TRBV5-1 to TRBJ1-5; TRBD1 might be the D (6 bases). The V end was cut by 0 bases, the J end by 0 bases, with 13 bases between. This CDR3 is 17 amino acids long. Looked up from germline, CDR1 is SGHRS and CDR2 is YFSETQ. CDR3 sequence (DNA): TGCGCCAGCAGCTTGGGGCCAGGGGATTATAGCAATCAGCCCCAGCATTTT. The encoded protein is CASSLGPGDYSNQPQHF.

This sequence joins TRBV11-2 and TRBJ2-7; D is undetermined. Germline V gene data show CDR1 as SGHAT and CDR2 as FQNNGV. Between the trimmed V and J ends, which lost 4 bases and 6 bases, there was a span of 10 bases. CDR3 length: 12 amino acids. For the CDR3, the DNA is TGTGCCAGCAGCTCCGGTTTAAGCGAGCAGTACTTC. This gives the protein CASSSGLSEQYF.

V and J are TRBV4-2 and TRBJ1-3; D unresolved. This CDR3 has 16 amino acids. The V end was cut by 3 bases, the J end by 0 bases, with 12 bases between. CDR1 LGHNA and CDR2 YNFKEQ come from the germline V gene. The CDR3 DNA sequence: TGTGCCAGCAGCCATGCGGGCGATCTCTCTGGAAACACCATATATTTT. As protein: CASSHAGDLSGNTIYF.

The chain joins TRBV5-8 to TRBJ2-5; 7 bases line up with TRBD1. The J call is uncertain, as TRBJ2-7 better fits the DNA end. This CDR3 is 15 amino acids long. CDR1 and CDR2 from the germline V gene are SGHTS and YDEGEE. CDR3 sequence reads: CASSFPRDSTYEQYF. CDR3 DNA: TGTGCCAGCAGCTTTCCCCGGGACAGCACCTACGAGCAGTACTTC.

The chain uses TRBV6-6 and TRBJ2-7; 11 bases line up with TRBD1. The germline CDR1 and CDR2 sequences are MNHNY and SVGAGI (reference sequence). This CDR3 has 14 amino acids. V shed 2 bases and J 6 bases; nucleotides not matched to a gene: 3. The CDR3 region is CASSYGQGASEQYF. CDR3 in DNA: TGTGCCAGCAGTTACGGACAGGGGGCGTCCGAGCAGTACTTC.

The chain joins TRBV6-5 to TRBJ2-5, with D hard to call. The J call may be faulty, since TRBJ2-7 better matches the DNA end. In germline, CDR1 is MNHEY, CDR2 SVGAGI. The CDR3 runs 11 residues. This CDR3 reads CASSSVYEQYF. In DNA form, the CDR3 reads TGTGCCAGCAGTTCCGTCTACGAGCAGTACTTC.

The genes are TRBV4-2 and TRBJ2-7; D possibly corresponds to TRBD1 (5 bases). CDR3 size: 14 residues. The V gene's germline CDR1 is LGHNA and CDR2 YNFKEQ. V lost 5 bases, J lost 1 base, and 12 bases lay in between. CDR3 residues: CASSSGQGSYEQYF. The CDR3 coding sequence is TGTGCCAGCAGCTCAGGGCAGGGTTCCTACGAGCAGTACTTC.

CDR3 nucleotide sequence: TGCAGCGCATCGGGGGGGCTCGGGACTGAAGCTTTCTTT. Encoded protein: CSASGGLGTEAFF. The chain links TRBV29-1 to TRBJ1-1, with a tentative D call TRBD1 (6 bases). The CDR3 contains 13 residues. Germline V gene data show CDR1 as SQVTM and CDR2 as ANQGSEA. V was clipped by 7 bases and J by 5 bases, with 17 bases between them.

The chain combines TRBV19 with TRBJ1-1, with 10 bases matching TRBD1. The CDR3 contains 13 residues. Germline assignment: CDR1 LNHDA and CDR2 SQIVND (reference sequence). V shed 10 bases and J 4 bases; nucleotides not matched to a gene: 6. CDR3: CAITGTGVTEAFF. For the CDR3, the DNA is TGTGCCATTACCGGGACAGGGGTCACTGAAGCTTTCTTT.

This clone was counted once. The chain combines TRBV7-9 with TRBJ2-1; 8 bases fit TRBD2. Trimming at V came to 5 bases and at J to 8 bases, leaving 5 bases not matched to a gene. CDR1 is SEHNR and CDR2 is FQNEAQ in the germline V gene (reference sequence). The CDR3 is 13 amino acids. The DNA of the CDR3 is TGTGCCAGCAGCCGGGAGGGCCACGATGAGCAGTTCTTC. Amino acid sequence: CASSREGHDEQFF.

V usage is TRBV6-5 and J usage is TRBJ2-1; D is possibly TRBD2 (6 bases). Trimming took 4 bases from V and 9 from J, leaving 16 bases between them. The CDR3 length is 14 residues. Germline-derived CDR1 and CDR2 are MNHEY and SVGAGI. The CDR3 DNA reads TGTGCCAGCAGTTTCACCTCTAGCGCCGCTGAGCAGTTCTTC. Translation: CASSFTSSAAEQFF.

The CDR3 loop reads CASSPPRLANEQFF. Here the CDR3 DNA reads TGTGCCAGCAGCCCCCCCCGACTAGCGAATGAGCAGTTCTTC. V gene TRBV7-9 combines with J gene TRBJ2-1, with TRBD2 matching 8 bases. The V gene's germline CDR1 is SEHNR and CDR2 FQNEAQ (reference sequence). Unmatched junction bases numbered 7, after V lost 5 bases and J lost 7 bases. CDR3 length: 14 residues.